The 29 T cell receptor beta chains presented below share a single source sample, sequenced in a study of blood T cell repertoires in COVID-19. Here immunoSEQ multiplex PCR was the method, and the copy in TCRdb shows in-frame clones only, minus some. The sample shows about 220,000 clones, 88% of them seen only once. The specimen sequenced was peripheral blood. The receptors originated from a man aged 35-49 years with acute or convalescent COVID-19.

The rearrangement joins TRBV3-1 (or the pseudogene TRBV3-2) to TRBJ2-3; D might be TRBD2 (5 bases). The CDR3 length is 12 residues. CDR1 LGHDT and CDR2 YNNKEL come from the germline V gene (reference sequence). V was trimmed by 4 bases and J by 9 bases, leaving 11 bases between them. The CDR3, as DNA: TGTGCCAGCAGCCCTGGACGGGAAACGCAGTATTTT. As protein: CASSPGRETQYF.

The V and J genes are TRBV21-1 and TRBJ2-7; the table assigns TRBD2, which was not confirmed against the DNA. TRBV21-1 is a documented pseudogene. The CDR3 length is 14 residues. The CDR3 nucleotides read TGTGCCAGCAGCAGGGTAGCGGGGGTCTACGAGCAGTACTTC. Protein: CASSRVAGVYEQYF.

V is TRBV2 and J is TRBJ2-7; 9 bases line up with TRBD2. The CDR3 loop spans 16 amino acids. V lost 0 bases and J lost 2; bases outside the gene matches: 5. CDR1 SNHLY and CDR2 FYNNEI come from the germline V gene. CDR3 loop: CASSEAHSGGPYEQYF. The CDR3 DNA reads TGTGCCAGCAGTGAAGCGCATAGCGGGGGTCCCTACGAGCAGTACTTC.

This chain connects TRBV5-5 to TRBJ2-5; TRBD1 might be the D (6 bases). V dropped 7 bases and J dropped 4 bases, with 14 bases sitting between them. This CDR3 comprises 13 residues. Germline lookup yields CDR1 SGHKS and CDR2 YYEKEE (reference sequence). In nucleotides, the CDR3 is TGTGCCAGCGGCTCAAACAGGGTAGAGACCCAGTACTTC. It codes for CASGSNRVETQYF.

J is TRBJ1-4 and V is TRBV18; D remains unclear. Trimming removed 6 bases from V and 2 bases from J, with 10 bases in between. CDR3 size: 14 residues. Germline assignment: CDR1 KGHSH and CDR2 LQKENI. For the CDR3, the DNA is TGTGCCAGCTCGCTGCCCGGGACTAATGAAAAACTGTTTTTT. Amino acids: CASSLPGTNEKLFF.

The genes are TRBV6-5 and TRBJ1-4; TRBD1 agrees at 9 bases. Germline V lookup: CDR1 MNHEY, CDR2 SVGAGI. The CDR3 has 15 residues. Germline trimming cut 6 bases from V and 3 bases from J; bases unmatched to any gene: 5. The CDR3 loop is CASSRDRDPNEKLFF. The CDR3 nucleotides read TGTGCCAGCAGCCGGGACAGGGACCCTAATGAAAAACTGTTTTTT.

This clone was counted a single time. The V call is TRBV28, the J call TRBJ2-6; 14 bases are a match to TRBD2. CDR1 is MDHEN, CDR2 SYDVKM, per germline. V trimming: 7 bases; J trimming: 4 bases; junction bases outside the gene matches: 12. The CDR3 length is 19 residues. CDR3 DNA: TGTGCCAGCAAGACCCTCGGACTAGCGGGAGGCTCCGGGGCCAACGTCCTGACTTTC. As protein: CASKTLGLAGGSGANVLTF.

In this sample, this clone turned up once. This rearrangement joins TRBV25-1 to TRBJ1-2, with D possibly TRBD1 on 5 matching bases. Trimming stripped 3 bases from V and 5 bases from J, with 19 bases between. This CDR3 contains 16 residues. Germline V gene sequence: CDR1 MGHDK, CDR2 SYGVNS. In DNA, the CDR3 is TGTGCCAGCAGTGAGTCCCCACCCGCCAGGGAATATGGCTACACCTTC. Translating gives CASSESPPAREYGYTF.

The V call is TRBV5-1, the J call TRBJ1-2; D ambiguous. The V gene's germline CDR1 is SGHRS and CDR2 YFSETQ. Trimming removed 0 bases from V and 5 bases from J, with 14 bases in between. The CDR3 covers 15 residues. The CDR3 sequence: CASSLVQANLYGYTF. Written as DNA, the CDR3 is TGCGCCAGCAGCTTGGTTCAGGCGAATTTATATGGCTACACCTTC.

The chain employs TRBV24-1 and TRBJ2-7; D gene uncertain. Germline V CDR1 and CDR2: KGHDR, SFDVKD. Trimming left V 4 bases short and J 5 bases short, with 11 bases between. The CDR3 sequence is 13 residues long. The CDR3 nucleotides read TGTGCCACCAGTGACTTGGATCGGGACGAGCAGTACTTC. It translates to CATSDLDRDEQYF.

V is TRBV28 and J is TRBJ2-1, with a weak D call TRBD2 (5 bases). Trimming shortened V by 6 bases and J by 8 bases, and 14 bases separated the two germline ends. This CDR3 comprises 13 residues. In germline, CDR1 is MDHEN, CDR2 SYDVKM. CDR3 bases: TGTGCCAGCAGCCGTGACCTAGCATATGAGCAGTTCTTC. Amino acid sequence: CASSRDLAYEQFF.

The V call is TRBV7-2, the J call TRBJ2-7, with D possibly TRBD2 on 6 matching bases. The CDR3 totals 15 residues. Germline lookup yields CDR1 SGHTA and CDR2 FQGNSA. V lost 4 bases and J lost 0, with 13 bases in between. The CDR3, as DNA: TGTGCCAGCAGCTCCATAGCGGTGAGCTCCTACGAGCAGTACTTC. The encoded protein is CASSSIAVSSYEQYF.

The V gene is TRBV6-2 or TRBV6-3, the J gene TRBJ2-1; 7 bases map to TRBD2. Germline-derived CDR1 and CDR2 are MNHEY and SVGEGT. Trimming removed 2 bases from V and 8 bases from J; junction bases left unmatched: 12. The CDR3 is 16 residues long. CDR3 coding DNA: TGTGCCAGCAGTTACCAGGCTAGCGGAGCGAGAGATGAGCAGTTCTTC. Translated, it gives CASSYQASGARDEQFF.

The chain carries TRBV28 and TRBJ2-1, with D hard to call. The CDR3 spans 12 residues. Germline CDR1 reads MDHEN; CDR2 reads SYDVKM. Trimming left V 5 bases short and J 3 bases short, with 5 bases between. The CDR3 sequence is CASSRVYNEQFF. The CDR3 DNA is TGTGCCAGCAGTAGAGTCTACAATGAGCAGTTCTTC. The variable domain in full, with the rest retrieved from reference TRBV28 and TRBJ2-1, is DVKVTQSSRYLVKRTGEKVFLECVQDMDHENMFWYRQDPGLGLRLIYFSYDVKMKEKGDIPEGYSVSREKKERFSLILESASTNQTSMYLCASSRVYNEQFFGPGTRLTVL.

The chain employs TRBV6-6 and TRBJ1-6; 9 bases map to TRBD1. J gave up 6 bases and V 5 bases, and 5 bases lay outside the gene matches. Germline CDR1 reads MNHNY; CDR2 reads SVGAGI (reference sequence). The CDR3 is 15 amino acids. CDR3 region: CASSTQQGANSPLHF. The DNA for the CDR3 is TGTGCCAGCAGTACGCAACAGGGGGCTAATTCACCCCTCCACTTT.

This sequence joins TRBV7-3 and TRBJ1-1, with D possibly being TRBD1 (6 bases). Germline-derived CDR1 and CDR2 are SGHTA and FQGTGA. This CDR3 region has 13 residues. The germline V and J ends were trimmed by 4 bases and 2 bases, with 8 bases remaining between them. The CDR3 bases are TGTGCCAGCAGCTCACAGGGAAACACTGAAGCTTTCTTT. Its translation: CASSSQGNTEAFF.

V and J are TRBV28 and TRBJ1-2, with a tentative D call TRBD1 (5 bases). The CDR3 runs to 16 residues. V lost 5 bases, J lost 4 bases, and 20 bases lay in between. Germline CDR1 MDHEN, CDR2 SYDVKM. The CDR3 here is CASSPPGLSSPYGYTF. For the CDR3, the DNA is TGTGCCAGCAGTCCCCCAGGGTTATCATCCCCCTATGGCTACACCTTC.

This clone was seen a handful of times. The chain carries TRBV29-1 and TRBJ2-7; 7 nucleotides agree with TRBD2. This CDR3 has 13 residues. Losses at the gene ends were 6 bases for V and 5 bases for J; bases not matched to a gene: 10. The germline gives CDR1 SQVTM, CDR2 ANQGSEA. The CDR3 region has the DNA TGCAGCGTCCATATGGGCGGGAGCAACGAGCAGTACTTC. Its protein is CSVHMGGSNEQYF.

The chain joins TRBV28 to TRBJ1-2; 8 nucleotides agree with TRBD1. CDR1 MDHEN and CDR2 SYDVKM come from the germline V gene. The V segment lost 5 bases and the J segment 8 bases; nucleotides outside the gene matches: 7. This CDR3 spans 13 amino acids. CDR3 loop: CASSPDRVLGYTF. The CDR3, as DNA: TGTGCCAGCAGTCCGGACAGGGTACTCGGCTACACCTTC.

This clone was counted only a few times. The V and J genes are TRBV10-1 and TRBJ2-5; 10 bases are shared with TRBD2. The V gene's germline CDR1 is WNHNN and CDR2 SYGVQD (reference sequence). The CDR3 is 15 residues long. The V and J ends lost 2 bases and 4 bases, in that order; junction bases with no gene match: 4. The CDR3 loop reads CASSEGVAGGETQYF. The DNA of the CDR3 is TGCGCCAGCAGTGAGGGGGTAGCGGGGGGAGAGACCCAGTACTTC.

CDR3 sequence reads: CASSLDGQPQHF. In DNA form, the CDR3 reads TGTGCCAGCAGCTTGGACGGTCAGCCCCAGCATTTT. The V gene is TRBV5-4, the J gene TRBJ1-5; D unclear. Germline V gene lookup returns CDR1 SGHNT and CDR2 YYREEE (reference sequence). CDR3 length: 12 residues. The V end was cut by 0 bases, the J end by 6 bases, with 4 bases between.

The chain carries TRBV18 and TRBJ2-2, with 9 bases lining up with TRBD1. CDR1 and CDR2 (germline): KGHSH, LQKENI. This CDR3 contains 13 residues. V dropped 5 bases and J dropped 5; count of bases not matched to a gene: 0. CDR3: CASSGQGTGELFF. DNA for the CDR3: TGTGCCAGCTCAGGACAGGGGACCGGGGAGCTGTTTTTT. The full variable domain, completed using reference TRBV18 and TRBJ2-2, is NAGVMQNPRHLVRRRGQEARLRCSPMKGHSHVYWYRQLPEEGLKFMVYLQKENIIDESGMPKERFSAEFPKEGPSILRIQQVVRGDSAAYFCASSGQGTGELFFGEGSRLTVL.

The CDR3 DNA is TGTGCCAGCAGTTTTTACTGGAGCTCCTACGAGCAGTACTTC. Amino acids: CASSFYWSSYEQYF. V gene TRBV27 combines with J gene TRBJ2-7; no clear D. The length of the CDR3 is 14 residues. Per germline, CDR1 MNHEY and CDR2 SMNVEV (reference sequence). Trimming removed 3 bases from V and 0 bases from J, with 9 bases in between.

This rearrangement joins TRBV10-3 to TRBJ2-3, with D hard to call. CDR1 is ENHRY, CDR2 SYGVKD, per germline. CDR3 length: 14 amino acids. The ends were cut back, 5 bases at V and 2 bases at J, with 11 bases in the middle. CDR3: CAISLRGVTDTQYF. The CDR3 DNA reads as TGTGCCATCAGTCTCCGAGGAGTCACAGATACGCAGTATTTT.

The chain uses TRBV7-2 and TRBJ2-1; TRBD2 aligns across 9 bases. This CDR3 has 17 amino acids. The J segment lost 0 bases and the V segment lost 1 base, leaving 4 bases of the junction unmatched. Per germline, CDR1 SGHTA and CDR2 FQGNSA. The CDR3 sequence: CASSLGYSGSSYNEQFF. The CDR3 nucleotides are TGTGCCAGCAGCTTAGGGTATAGCGGGAGCTCCTACAATGAGCAGTTCTTC.

The rearrangement uses TRBV6-6 and TRBJ1-1; TRBD1 matches at 7 bases. The CDR3 length is 12 residues. After removal of 6 bases from V and 4 bases from J, the junction contained 2 bases not matched to a gene. CDR1 is MNHNY and CDR2 is SVGAGI in the germline V gene (reference sequence). The CDR3 DNA reads TGTGCCAGCAGGACAGGGACCACTGAAGCTTTCTTT. As protein: CASRTGTTEAFF.

The genes are TRBV7-6 and TRBJ1-5, with a weak D call TRBD1 (6 bases). The V gene lost 0 bases and the J gene lost 7 bases, with 13 bases spanning the gap. The germline V gene encodes CDR1 SGHVS and CDR2 FNYEAQ. CDR3 size: 15 residues. CDR3 loop: CASSLAAGAGQPQHF. The CDR3 DNA is TGTGCCAGCAGCTTAGCCGCAGGGGCCGGGCAGCCCCAGCATTTT.

The chain joins TRBV18 to TRBJ2-3; TRBD1 is a possible D gene (5 bases). The ends were cut back, 4 bases at V and 1 base at J, with 12 bases in the middle. Looked up from germline, CDR1 is KGHSH and CDR2 is LQKENI. This CDR3 is 15 amino acids long. The CDR3 loop is CASSQDTLRTDTQYF. The CDR3 DNA reads TGTGCCAGCTCACAGGACACTCTGCGCACAGATACGCAGTATTTT.

The CDR3 sequence: CASSLPLGGGTDTQYF. CDR3 DNA sequence: TGTGCCAGCAGCCTTCCCCTTGGCGGGGGGACAGATACGCAGTATTTT. This sequence joins TRBV3-1 (or the pseudogene TRBV3-2) and TRBJ2-3; 8 bases are shared with TRBD2. This CDR3 is built from 16 residues. After removal of 4 bases from V and 3 bases from J, the junction contained 9 bases not matched to a gene. Germline CDR1 LGHDT, CDR2 YNNKEL (reference sequence).